The following is a TCR beta chain sequence with its context. The CDR3 is made up of 12 amino acids. Trimming took 7 bases from V and 6 from J; bases not matched to a gene: 3. The germline V gene has CDR1 DFQATT and CDR2 SNEGSKA (reference sequence). Preparing the TCRbeta library involved the use of unique molecular identifiers. TCRdb reprocessed the PCR reads with MiXCR, giving one entry per CDR3 protein. Of more than 400,000 distinct CDR3 sequences listed, approximately 42% are singletons. The sample originates from a study of T-cell reconstitution after alpha-beta-depleted transplantation in children.

Sequencing used PBMCs, obtained before TCRalphabeta/CD19-depleted stem cell transplant. The clonotype comes from a girl aged 2 to 9 with aplastic anemia, due to receive a stem cell transplant. This chain joins TRBV20-1 and TRBJ1-2; 12 bases fit TRBD1. The CDR3 region has the DNA TGCAGTGTTAGGGACAGGGGGCATGGCTACACCTTC. Translated: CSVRDRGHGYTF.